A selection of T cell receptor beta chains follows, all from one sample in a study of T cells in Graves' hyperthyroidism and ophthalmopathy. TCRdb used MiXCR to reprocess the multiplex PCR reads, holding one entry per CDR3 protein. The sample lists some 200,000 distinct CDR3 sequences, 17% occurring once. The sequencing input was blood. The receptors were sampled from a woman aged 50 to 60 with Graves' hyperthyroidism. CDR3s include the opening cysteine and the closing phenylalanine or tryptophan. D genes are given only for firm matches. The size of a clone is reported for some rows only, either as once, few or many, or as a class for expanded clones.

D gene: -
V gene: TRBV11-2
clone size: many
J gene: TRBJ2-5
CDR3 DNA: TGTGCCAGCAGCTTACCTGCGAGGGCTAGCGCACAGACCCAGTACTTC
CDR3 protein: CASSLPARASAQTQYF

D gene: TRBD2
V gene: TRBV20-1
clone size: few
J gene: TRBJ2-7
CDR3 DNA: TGCAGTGCGGGAGGGACTAGCGGTGACTTTTTGCAGTACTTC
CDR3 protein: CSAGGTSGDFLQYF

D gene: TRBD1
V gene: TRBV30
clone size: many
J gene: TRBJ1-1
CDR3 DNA: TGTGCCTGGAAAGTAAAGGGGGCTGTTGAAGCTTTCTTT
CDR3 protein: CAWKVKGAVEAFF

D gene: TRBD2
V gene: TRBV2
clone size: -
J gene: TRBJ2-5
CDR3 DNA: TGTGCCAGCAAGTCTAGCGGGGGGGAGACCCAGTACTTC
CDR3 protein: CASKSSGGETQYF

D gene: TRBD1
V gene: TRBV7-9
clone size: -
J gene: TRBJ2-2
CDR3 DNA: TGTGCCAGCAGCCTCCACGGACAGGGAGGTTTTTTT
CDR3 protein: CASSLHGQGGFF

D gene: -
V gene: TRBV13
clone size: many
J gene: TRBJ2-5
CDR3 DNA: TGTGCCAGCAGCCCCAGGGGGGCGGAGACCCAGTACTTC
CDR3 protein: CASSPRGAETQYF

D gene: TRBD1
V gene: TRBV7-9
clone size: -
J gene: TRBJ2-7
CDR3 DNA: TGTGCCAGCAGTCGTGTGGGACAGGGGGCGCGGGAGCAGTACTTC
CDR3 protein: CASSRVGQGAREQYF

D gene: TRBD2
V gene: TRBV7-9
clone size: many
J gene: TRBJ2-1
CDR3 DNA: TGTGCCAGCAGCCGGGCGGGGGATGAGCAGTTCTTC
CDR3 protein: CASSRAGDEQFF

D gene: -
V gene: TRBV20-1
clone size: many
J gene: TRBJ2-3
CDR3 DNA: TGCAGTGCCACCAGTGGGGATACGCAGTATTTT
CDR3 protein: CSATSGDTQYF

D gene: TRBD2
V gene: TRBV7-3
clone size: -
J gene: TRBJ2-3
CDR3 DNA: TGTGCCAGCAGCTTAAAACCCTCGACTAGCGGACCCACAGATACGCAGTATTTT
CDR3 protein: CASSLKPSTSGPTDTQYF

D gene: TRBD1
V gene: TRBV19
clone size: -
J gene: TRBJ1-2
CDR3 DNA: TGTGCCAGTAGTATGGGGGCCAGGGGGCATAATGGCTACACCTTC
CDR3 protein: CASSMGARGHNGYTF

D gene: -
V gene: TRBV7-3
clone size: few
J gene: TRBJ2-6
CDR3 DNA: TGTGCCAGCAGACTTGGGCCCGACTCTGGGGCCAACGTCCTGACTTTC
CDR3 protein: CASRLGPDSGANVLTF

D gene: -
V gene: TRBV19
clone size: few
J gene: TRBJ1-1
CDR3 DNA: TGTGCCAGTAGTATATTGTGGGACGGCATGAACACTGAAGCTTTCTTT
CDR3 protein: CASSILWDGMNTEAFF

D gene: -
V gene: TRBV19
clone size: -
J gene: TRBJ2-1
CDR3 DNA: TGTGCCAGTAGTATCGTTTCTAGCGATGAGCAGTTCTTC
CDR3 protein: CASSIVSSDEQFF

D gene: -
V gene: TRBV7-9
clone size: few
J gene: TRBJ2-4
CDR3 DNA: TGTGCCAGCAGCTTATTGGGCGTAACGACCAAAAACATTCAGTACTTC
CDR3 protein: CASSLLGVTTKNIQYF

D gene: -
V gene: TRBV20-1
clone size: many
J gene: TRBJ2-7
CDR3 DNA: TGCAGTGCTAGGAGTTTAGGGGAGCGGTACGAGCAGTACTTC
CDR3 protein: CSARSLGERYEQYF

D gene: -
V gene: TRBV6-1
clone size: few
J gene: TRBJ2-6
CDR3 DNA: TGTGCCAGCACGAAGGCCGACTCTGGGGCCAACGTCCTGACTTTC
CDR3 protein: CASTKADSGANVLTF

D gene: -
V gene: TRBV5-1
clone size: -
J gene: TRBJ2-1
CDR3 DNA: TGCGCCAGCAGCTCACAAAGTACAGGGGGGGATGAGCAGTTCTTC
CDR3 protein: CASSSQSTGGDEQFF

D gene: -
V gene: TRBV20-1
clone size: many
J gene: TRBJ2-5
CDR3 DNA: TGCAGTGCTAGAGACCCCCGGGTTAGCGGCTACCAAGAGACCCAGTACTTC
CDR3 protein: CSARDPRVSGYQETQYF

D gene: -
V gene: TRBV4-1
clone size: -
J gene: TRBJ2-7
CDR3 DNA: TGCGCCAGCAGCCAAGTGTGCTACGAGCAGTACTTC
CDR3 protein: CASSQVCYEQYF

D gene: TRBD1
V gene: TRBV7-3
clone size: few
J gene: TRBJ1-6
CDR3 DNA: TGTGCCAGCAGTGAACAGGGGGCAAAGAATTCACCCCTCCACTTT
CDR3 protein: CASSEQGAKNSPLHF

D gene: TRBD2
V gene: TRBV7-3
clone size: few
J gene: TRBJ2-2
CDR3 DNA: TGTGCCAGCAGCCTCCTTCCTGGGACTAGCGGGACCACCGGGGAGCTGTTTTTT
CDR3 protein: CASSLLPGTSGTTGELFF

D gene: TRBD1
V gene: TRBV5-5
clone size: many
J gene: TRBJ1-5
CDR3 DNA: TGTGCCAGCAGCCCTAGGTCCGGGACAGGGCTTAATCAGCCCCAGCATTTT
CDR3 protein: CASSPRSGTGLNQPQHF

D gene: -
V gene: TRBV6-1
clone size: few
J gene: TRBJ1-1
CDR3 DNA: TGTGCCAGCAGTCCCCGAAGGGAATCCACTGAAGCTTTCTTT
CDR3 protein: CASSPRRESTEAFF

D gene: -
V gene: TRBV2
clone size: many
J gene: TRBJ2-1
CDR3 DNA: TGTGCCAGCAGGAGAGGTGGGATCGATGAGCAGTTCTTC
CDR3 protein: CASRRGGIDEQFF

D gene: -
V gene: TRBV11-2
clone size: many
J gene: TRBJ2-3
CDR3 DNA: TGTGCCAGCAGCAAAACCACCGGCTGGGATACGCAGTATTTT
CDR3 protein: CASSKTTGWDTQYF

D gene: TRBD1
V gene: TRBV27
clone size: few
J gene: TRBJ2-7
CDR3 DNA: TGTGCCAGCAGTTTATCGAAGCCTGACAGGGGCTACGAGCAGTACTTC
CDR3 protein: CASSLSKPDRGYEQYF